The 10 T cell receptor beta chains below all came from one sample that was sequenced in a study of cytotoxic CD8 clonotypes in ibrutinib-treated CLL. Measured with immunoSEQ multiplex PCR; TCRdb has only the in-frame clones, and not every one. The sample holds roughly 18,000 clones; roughly 80% are singletons and the top ten take 5.7%. Sample: PBMCs, taken before ibrutinib treatment. These receptors were obtained from a human donor with chronic lymphocytic leukemia.

The chain joins TRBV9 to TRBJ2-5; TRBD1 matches 8 bases. The V gene end was trimmed by 0 bases and the J gene end by 0 bases; junction bases not matched to a gene: 4. The CDR3 consists of 16 residues. The germline CDR1 and CDR2 sequences are SGDLS and YYNGEE. CDR3 region: CASSVEGQEYQETQYF. The CDR3 bases are TGTGCCAGCAGCGTAGAGGGACAGGAGTACCAAGAGACCCAGTACTTC.

This chain connects TRBV2 to TRBJ1-5; D perhaps matches TRBD1 (5 bases). The CDR3 covers 15 residues. V was cut by 10 bases and J by 4 bases, with 20 bases left in between. Germline assignment: CDR1 SNHLY and CDR2 FYNNEI. The CDR3 DNA is TGTGCCACCTCCGGGACCCTAATCCTTAATCAGCCCCAGCATTTT. Translation: CATSGTLILNQPQHF.

This clone was detected only once. V is TRBV19 and J is TRBJ2-5, with 9 bases lining up with TRBD1. V lost 4 bases, J lost 6 bases, and 6 bases stayed unmatched. CDR3 size: 14 residues. Germline loops: CDR1 LNHDA, CDR2 SQIVND (reference sequence). The CDR3 DNA reads TGTGCCAGTAGTAGGACAGGGGATGGGAAGACCCAGTACTTC. Amino acids: CASSRTGDGKTQYF. Looking up the rest from reference TRBV19 and TRBJ2-5 gives the full variable domain: DGGITQSPKYLFRKEGQNVTLSCEQNLNHDAMYWYRQDPGQGLRLIYYSQIVNDFQKGDIAEGYSVSREKKESFPLTVTSAQKNPTAFYLCASSRTGDGKTQYFGPGTRLLVL.

The J gene is TRBJ1-4, the V gene TRBV6-1; D unclear. V lost 0 bases and J lost 5, with 10 bases in between. Per germline, CDR1 MNHNS and CDR2 SASEGT. The CDR3 has 15 residues. As DNA, the CDR3 is TGTGCCAGCAGTGAAGCCCACACCTTCAATGAAAAACTGTTTTTT. Encoded protein: CASSEAHTFNEKLFF.

The chain has TRBV20-1 and TRBJ1-1; possible D gene TRBD1, 6 bases. Germline V gene data show CDR1 as DFQATT and CDR2 as SNEGSKA (reference sequence). The CDR3 sequence is 9 residues long. The CDR3 region is CSPGQKAFF. The CDR3 coding sequence is TGCAGCCCCGGACAGAAAGCTTTCTTT.

This chain links TRBV5-1 with TRBJ2-3; 7 nucleotides line up with TRBD1. Germline V gene data show CDR1 as SGHRS and CDR2 as YFSETQ. Losses at the gene ends were 0 bases for V and 2 bases for J; bases not matched to a gene: 3. The CDR3 covers 15 residues. This CDR3 reads CASSLAGQPTDTQYF. CDR3 DNA sequence: TGCGCCAGCAGCTTGGCGGGACAGCCCACAGATACGCAGTATTTT. Looking up the rest from reference TRBV5-1 and TRBJ2-3 gives the full variable domain: KAGVTQTPRYLIKTRGQQVTLSCSPISGHRSVSWYQQTPGQGLQFLFEYFSETQRNKGNFPGRFSGRQFSNSRSEMNVSTLELGDSALYLCASSLAGQPTDTQYFGPGTRLTVL.

The chain combines TRBV5-1 with TRBJ1-4, with D tentatively TRBD1 (5 bases). CDR3 length equals 15 residues. Germline lookup yields CDR1 SGHRS and CDR2 YFSETQ. The V end was cut by 6 bases, the J end by 2 bases, with 14 bases between. This CDR3 is CASKMGQGTNEKLFF. The CDR3 DNA sequence: TGCGCCAGCAAAATGGGGCAGGGCACTAATGAAAAACTGTTTTTT. The full variable domain, completed using reference TRBV5-1 and TRBJ1-4, is KAGVTQTPRYLIKTRGQQVTLSCSPISGHRSVSWYQQTPGQGLQFLFEYFSETQRNKGNFPGRFSGRQFSNSRSEMNVSTLELGDSALYLCASKMGQGTNEKLFFGSGTQLSVL.

As regards this clone: Other DNA sequences in this specimen translate into the identical CDR3. V and J are TRBV28 and TRBJ1-4; D is uncertain. V dropped 3 bases and J dropped 0 bases, with 5 bases sitting between them. CDR3 length: 14 residues. Germline V lookup: CDR1 MDHEN, CDR2 SYDVKM. CDR3 sequence reads: CASSFVPTNEKLFF. In DNA, the CDR3 is TGTGCCAGCAGTTTTGTGCCAACTAATGAAAAACTGTTTTTT.

J is TRBJ1-6 and V is TRBV4-1; D is unclear. CDR3 size: 18 residues. CDR1 and CDR2 from the germline V gene are MGHRA and YSYEKL. V dropped 1 base and J dropped 0 bases, with 13 bases sitting between them. The CDR3 spells CASSQVDRSSSYNSPLHF. The CDR3 region has the DNA TGCGCCAGCAGCCAAGTGGACCGCTCGAGCTCCTATAATTCACCCCTCCACTTT.

This chain joins TRBV27 and TRBJ2-3; tentatively, D is TRBD2 (6 bases). Trimming shortened V by 6 bases and J by 2 bases, and 15 bases separated the two germline ends. Looked up from germline, CDR1 is MNHEY and CDR2 is SMNVEV (reference sequence). The CDR3 extends over 15 amino acids. This chain's CDR3 is CASRQAGTPTDTQYF. CDR3 DNA sequence: TGTGCCAGCAGACAAGCCGGGACTCCCACAGATACGCAGTATTTT.